Listed below are T cell receptor beta chains from one sample, sequenced in a study of CD8+ T cells in alopecia areata. This table comes from immunoSEQ multiplex PCR, and its TCRdb copy is limited to in-frame clones, with some not included. The sample contains 65,000 to 100,000 clones, about 51% of which appear only once. Material: NKG2D-high CD8+ T cells sorted from blood. The source is a human donor with alopecia areata. CDR3s include the opening cysteine and the closing phenylalanine or tryptophan. Each record gives: V gene, J gene, D gene, clone size, CDR3 DNA, CDR3 protein. The D gene is left open where the match is weak. Clone size is stated in some rows and not others, as once, few, many or a class when expanded.

>TRBV4-1|TRBJ1-4|-|few
TGCGCCAGCAGCCAAGATGGCGAAAAACTGTTTTTT
CASSQDGEKLFF
>TRBV2|TRBJ1-4|-|-
TGTGCCAGCAGAGAGGACATCCGTGAAAAACTGTTTTTT
CASREDIREKLFF
>TRBV6-6|TRBJ2-5|-|few
TGTGCCAGCAGTTACGGGGAGACCCAGTACTTC
CASSYGETQYF
>TRBV28|TRBJ2-7|-|-
TGTGCCAGCACCAACAAGGGCCGACTCGAGCAGTACTTC
CASTNKGRLEQYF
>TRBV5-6|TRBJ1-1|-|-
TGTGCCAGCAGCTCGCAGGGATCGGAAGCTTTCTTT
CASSSQGSEAFF
>TRBV19|TRBJ1-1|-|-
TGTGCCAGTAGCCCTGAGGGGGGGACTGAAGCTTTCTTT
CASSPEGGTEAFF
>TRBV29-1|TRBJ2-2|-|-
TGCAGCGTTGGTTCAGCTTACACCGGGGAGCTGTTTTTT
CSVGSAYTGELFF
>TRBV13|TRBJ1-4|-|-
TGTGCCAGCAGCCTCGGGACGGACAAACTGTTTTTT
CASSLGTDKLFF
>TRBV7-2|TRBJ1-6|-|few
TGTGCCAGCAGCCGGGAGGCCTCTCAAGAAGGTTCACCCCTCCACTTT
CASSREASQEGSPLHF
>TRBV29-1|TRBJ2-3|-|few
TGCAGCGTTGCTAGTAGCACAGATACGCAGTATTTT
CSVASSTDTQYF
>TRBV29-1|TRBJ2-2|-|-
TGCAGCGTTTTTTTGGGAGGGGAGCTGTTTTTT
CSVFLGGELFF
>TRBV29-1|TRBJ2-3|-|-
TGCAGCGTTGAACCTGTAGATACGCAGTATTTT
CSVEPVDTQYF
>TRBV29-1|TRBJ2-7|TRBD1|few
TGCAGCGTAGTCGGACAGGGGGGAACCTACGAGCAGTACTTC
CSVVGQGGTYEQYF
>TRBV27|TRBJ2-3|-|-
TGTGCCAGCACCCCAAGGTCCCGCCCAGATACGCAGTATTTT
CASTPRSRPDTQYF
>TRBV28|TRBJ2-7|-|-
TGTGCCAGCAGCCTTTGGGGCTCCTACGAGCAGTACTTC
CASSLWGSYEQYF
>TRBV9|TRBJ2-7|-|-
TGTGCCAGCAGCGTAGAGCCCATGGACTACGAGCAGTACTTC
CASSVEPMDYEQYF
>TRBV28|TRBJ2-1|-|-
TGTGCCAGCTGTGTGGAGATCTCCTACAATGAGCAGTTCTTC
CASCVEISYNEQFF
>TRBV2|TRBJ1-1|-|-
TGTGCCAGCAGTTGGGCCAAATCCAATACCCTTGAAGCTTTCTTT
CASSWAKSNTLEAFF
>TRBV14|TRBJ2-7|TRBD1|-
TGTGCCAGCAGCCTAAGACAGGGGTTGAGGGAGCAGTACTTC
CASSLRQGLREQYF
>TRBV4-3|TRBJ2-7|TRBD1|once
TGCGCCAGCAGCCAAGCTCCGACAGGGCCCTCCTACGAGCAGTACTTC
CASSQAPTGPSYEQYF
>TRBV29-1|TRBJ2-3|TRBD1|few
TGCAGCGTCGAAGGGACAGATTACACAGATACGCAGTATTTT
CSVEGTDYTDTQYF
>TRBV7-8|TRBJ1-1|-|few
TGTGCCAGCAGCTCACAGCGGGGTCCGAACACTGAAGCTTTCTTT
CASSSQRGPNTEAFF
>TRBV4-1|TRBJ1-1|-|-
TGCGCCAGCAGCCAAACAGGAACCACTGAAGCTTTCTTT
CASSQTGTTEAFF
>TRBV20-1|TRBJ2-7|TRBD2|-
TGCAGTGCTCCTCGGGGGGACGAGCAGTACTTC
CSAPRGDEQYF
>TRBV30|TRBJ2-7|TRBD1|-
TGTGCCTTCGGGACAGCGTCCTACGAGCAGTACTTC
CAFGTASYEQYF
>TRBV28|TRBJ1-3|-|-
TGTGCCAGCAGTTTGGGCGGCTCTGGAAACACCATATATTTT
CASSLGGSGNTIYF
>TRBV27|TRBJ2-7|-|-
TGTGCCAGCAGTTTTATGAACGAGCAGTACTTC
CASSFMNEQYF
>TRBV27|TRBJ2-1|TRBD2|-
TGTGCCAGCAGTTTAAGGAGTAGCGGGGGACCCTACAATGAGCAGTTCTTC
CASSLRSSGGPYNEQFF
>TRBV27|TRBJ2-7|-|-
TGTGCCAGCAGTTCGGGGACTGGAGAGCAGTACTTC
CASSSGTGEQYF
>TRBV9|TRBJ2-7|-|few
TGTGCCAGCAGCGCAGCGGTTGCGGGGGAGCAGTACTTC
CASSAAVAGEQYF
>TRBV27|TRBJ2-5|-|-
TGTGCCAGCAGTCCCTTAGGGGTTCGTCTCAGAGAGACCCAGTACTTC
CASSPLGVRLRETQYF
>TRBV4-1|TRBJ2-7|-|-
TGCGCCAGCAGCCAACCCTCGGCGGAGGAGCAGTACTTC
CASSQPSAEEQYF
>TRBV27|TRBJ2-7|-|-
TGTGCCAGCAGTCCGAACAGTGGCGAGCAGTACTTC
CASSPNSGEQYF
>TRBV29-1|TRBJ2-1|TRBD2|few
TGCAGCGTCGGAACTAGCGGGAGCCGCAATGAGCAGTTCTTC
CSVGTSGSRNEQFF
>TRBV5-6|TRBJ1-5|-|-
TGTGCCAGCAGCTTAGGCAATCAGCCCCAGCATTTT
CASSLGNQPQHF
>TRBV29-1|TRBJ1-2|-|-
TGCAGCACGAACTATGGGGTTTATGGCTACACCTTC
CSTNYGVYGYTF